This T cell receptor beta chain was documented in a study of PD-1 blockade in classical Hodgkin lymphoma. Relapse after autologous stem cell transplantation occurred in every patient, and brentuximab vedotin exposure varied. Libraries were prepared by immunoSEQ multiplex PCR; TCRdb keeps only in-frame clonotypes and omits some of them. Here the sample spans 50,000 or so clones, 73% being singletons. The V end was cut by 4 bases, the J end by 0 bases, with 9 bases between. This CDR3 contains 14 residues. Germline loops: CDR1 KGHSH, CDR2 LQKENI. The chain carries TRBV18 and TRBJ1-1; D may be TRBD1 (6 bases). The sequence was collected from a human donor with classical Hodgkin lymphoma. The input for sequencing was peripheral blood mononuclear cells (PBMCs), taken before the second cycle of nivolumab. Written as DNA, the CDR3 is TGTGCCAGCTCACAACAGGGTATGAACACTGAAGCTTTCTTT. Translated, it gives CASSQQGMNTEAFF.